This T cell receptor (beta chain) was documented in a study of blood T cell repertoires in COVID-19. Study context: Italy, Spain and the United States were the sources of the convalescent and acute COVID-19 samples. T cells, B-cell-depleted T cells, or PBMCs provided the cDNA or gDNA that served as material.

Per the study methods: From reference gene primer amplification, estimates of nucleated cell counts were derived. The protocol was immunoSEQ multiplex PCR, while the TCRdb copy is restricted to in-frame clones and leaves out a portion. Clonal size and the V and J genes are those of that table, whereas D and trimming came from the DNA. In the table there are around 250,000 clones, about four fifths of which are singletons. The germline gives CDR1 SQVTM, CDR2 ANQGSEA. This CDR3 comprises 12 residues. After removal of 7 bases from V and 0 bases from J, the junction contained 2 bases not matched to a gene.

This sequence was found in a man aged 25-45 years who had recovered from COVID-19. The sample consisted of peripheral blood. J is TRBJ1-1 and V is TRBV29-1, with TRBD1 matching 7 bases. The CDR3 DNA reads TGCAGCGCAGGGGGAATGAACACTGAAGCTTTCTTT. It is translated as CSAGGMNTEAFF.